The present TCR beta chain was sequenced within a study of blood T cell repertoires in COVID-19. Across the whole study: COVID-19 samples collected from the United States, Italy and Spain covered acute and convalescent phases. T cells, B-cell-depleted T cells, or PBMCs provided the cDNA or gDNA that served as material.

In the source study's methods: Amplification with reference gene primers provided the estimates of nucleated cell counts. Generated by immunoSEQ multiplex PCR, the TCRdb table keeps only in-frame clones and is missing some. V and J calls plus clone size are reproduced from that table; the DNA served to infer D and trimming. The sample lists 65,000 to 70,000 clones; roughly 80% were seen once. CDR1 and CDR2 (germline): LGHDT, YNNKEL (reference sequence). The CDR3 covers 15 residues. The V end was cut by 6 bases, the J end by 2 bases, with 14 bases between. The rearrangement links TRBV3-1 (or the pseudogene TRBV3-2) to TRBJ1-5; unclear D gene. This sequence originates from a man in his 60s with acute or convalescent COVID-19. Material for sequencing was peripheral blood. The CDR3 DNA follows: TGTGCCAGCAGTCATGGCGGGTTTGGCAATCAGCCCCAGCATTTT. Translated, it gives CASSHGGFGNQPQHF.